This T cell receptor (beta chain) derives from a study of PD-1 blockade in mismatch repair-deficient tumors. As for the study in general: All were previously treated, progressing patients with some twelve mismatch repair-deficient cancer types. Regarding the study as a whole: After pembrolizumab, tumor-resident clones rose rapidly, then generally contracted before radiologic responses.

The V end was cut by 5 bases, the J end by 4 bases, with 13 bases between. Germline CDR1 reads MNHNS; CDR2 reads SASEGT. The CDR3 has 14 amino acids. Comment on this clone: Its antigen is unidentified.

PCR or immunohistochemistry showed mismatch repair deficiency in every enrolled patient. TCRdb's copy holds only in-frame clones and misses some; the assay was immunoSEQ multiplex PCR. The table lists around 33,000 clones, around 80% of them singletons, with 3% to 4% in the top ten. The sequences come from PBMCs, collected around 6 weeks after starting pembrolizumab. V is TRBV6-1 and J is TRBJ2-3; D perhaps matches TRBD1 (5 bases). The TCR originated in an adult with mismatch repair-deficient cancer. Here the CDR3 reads CASSMTVPADTQYF. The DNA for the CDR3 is TGTGCCAGCAGTATGACAGTACCCGCAGATACGCAGTATTTT.